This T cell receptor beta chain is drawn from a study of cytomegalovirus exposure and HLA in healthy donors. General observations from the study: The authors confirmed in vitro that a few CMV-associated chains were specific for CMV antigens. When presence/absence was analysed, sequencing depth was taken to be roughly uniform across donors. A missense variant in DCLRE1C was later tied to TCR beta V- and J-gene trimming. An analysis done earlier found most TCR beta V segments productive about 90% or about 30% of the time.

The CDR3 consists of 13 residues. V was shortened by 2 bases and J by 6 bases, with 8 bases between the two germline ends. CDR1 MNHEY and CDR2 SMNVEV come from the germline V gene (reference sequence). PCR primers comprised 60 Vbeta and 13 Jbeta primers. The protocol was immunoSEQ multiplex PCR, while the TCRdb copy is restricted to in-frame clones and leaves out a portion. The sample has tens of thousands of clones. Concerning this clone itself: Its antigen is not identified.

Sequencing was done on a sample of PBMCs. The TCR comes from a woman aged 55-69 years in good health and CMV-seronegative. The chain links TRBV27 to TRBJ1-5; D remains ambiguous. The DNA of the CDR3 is TGTGCCAGCAGTTTAGAGGTCCGTCAGCCCCAGCATTTT. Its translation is CASSLEVRQPQHF.